The rows below give T cell receptor beta chains drawn from one sample of a study of cytomegalovirus exposure and HLA in healthy donors. The data were produced by immunoSEQ multiplex PCR, yet TCRdb's version contains in-frame clones alone and is incomplete. The sample carries approximately 80,000 clones, around three fifths recorded once. The sequencing input was PBMCs. These receptors originate from a woman aged 40 to 50 in good health and CMV-seropositive. Both conserved end residues are part of each CDR3. The order of the fields is J gene, V gene, D gene, clone size, CDR3 DNA, CDR3 protein. A D gene is named only where the DNA matches it firmly. The listing skips clone size in some rows; elsewhere it reads once, few, many or a size class.

TRBJ2-7	TRBV9	TRBD2	NA	TGTGCCAGCGCACCGGGACTAGCGGGATTCCCTTTCCCCTACGAGCAGTACTTC	CASAPGLAGFPFPYEQYF
TRBJ2-7	TRBV5-1	NA	NA	TGCGCCAGCAGCTTGACTCGCGGATCCTCCTACGAGCAGTACTTC	CASSLTRGSSYEQYF
TRBJ2-3	TRBV2	NA	NA	TGTGCCAGCAGCCCCACCGTGGCGGGAAGCACAGATACGCAGTATTTT	CASSPTVAGSTDTQYF
TRBJ2-3	TRBV2	NA	NA	TGTGCCAGCAGTGACTTCTGGGCAGGGGCAGGGGCAGATACGCAGTATTTT	CASSDFWAGAGADTQYF
TRBJ1-1	TRBV19	TRBD1	few	TGTGCCAGTAGTAGCACGACAGGGGGGGTAACTGAAGCTTTCTTT	CASSSTTGGVTEAFF
TRBJ2-5	TRBV15	TRBD1	once	TGTGCCACCAAGTGGACAGGGGGTTTAGAGACCCAGTACTTC	CATKWTGGLETQYF
TRBJ1-2	TRBV4-3	TRBD1	NA	TGCGCCAGCAGCCAGAACAGGGGACCAGACTATGGCTACACCTTC	CASSQNRGPDYGYTF
TRBJ2-7	TRBV28	TRBD2	NA	TGTGCCAGCAGTTTACTAGCGGGTAGCTCCTACGAGCAGTACTTC	CASSLLAGSSYEQYF
TRBJ2-4	TRBV9	TRBD1	NA	TGTGCCAGCAGTTCTCACGACAGGGCTGGAAACATTCAGTACTTC	CASSSHDRAGNIQYF
TRBJ1-3	TRBV4-1	NA	NA	TGCGCCAGCAGCCCAGAACAGGATTTTCGAAACACCATATATTTT	CASSPEQDFRNTIYF
TRBJ2-7	TRBV27	NA	NA	TGTGCCAGCAGGAGTCTTGGCTACGAGCAGTACTTC	CASRSLGYEQYF
TRBJ2-3	TRBV2	NA	NA	TGTGCCAGCGCCCTAGTTGGGGGGGATACGCAGTATTTT	CASALVGGDTQYF
TRBJ2-3	TRBV7-2	NA	few	TGTGCCAGCAGCGTAAGCTCCACGGCTAGACGCCGGTATTTT	CASSVSSTARRRYF
TRBJ2-5	TRBV9	TRBD2	NA	TGTGCCAGCAGCGTACTAGCGGCCCAAGAGACCCAGTACTTC	CASSVLAAQETQYF
TRBJ2-5	TRBV7-9	NA	once	TGTGCCAGCAGCCCAATTGGGGCCCAAGAGACCCAGTACTTC	CASSPIGAQETQYF
TRBJ2-6	TRBV28	TRBD2	NA	TGTGCCAGCAGTTTAGCAAGGTGGGGGGGCTCTGGGGCCAACGTCCTGACTTTC	CASSLARWGGSGANVLTF
TRBJ2-3	TRBV7-9	NA	NA	TGTGCCAGCAGCTTAGGAGATCGGGGTGAGAAGGATACGCAGTATTTT	CASSLGDRGEKDTQYF
TRBJ2-5	TRBV7-9	TRBD2	once	TGTGCCAGCAGCGTCGGTAGCGGGACGGAGACCCAGTACTTC	CASSVGSGTETQYF
TRBJ2-7	TRBV28	TRBD1	NA	TGTGCCAGCAGCCCGGGGGACAGGGACGCCTACGAGCAGTACTTC	CASSPGDRDAYEQYF
TRBJ2-7	TRBV4-3	NA	NA	TGCGCCAGCAGCCAAGGAGGCTCCTACGAGCAGTACTTC	CASSQGGSYEQYF
TRBJ2-7	TRBV5-1	NA	NA	TGCGCCAGCAGCTTGAACAGGGAGGGGGGATCCTACGAGCAGTACTTC	CASSLNREGGSYEQYF
TRBJ1-1	TRBV19	TRBD1	NA	TGTGCCAGTAGTACCCGCAGGGGGCTCGCGGGCACTGAAGCTTTCTTT	CASSTRRGLAGTEAFF
TRBJ2-2	TRBV19	NA	NA	TGTGCCAGTAGTATAGGGGGGGCCGGGGAGCTGTTTTTT	CASSIGGAGELFF
TRBJ2-3	TRBV7-6	TRBD2	NA	TGTGCCAGCAGCCCACGACTAGCGGGAGGCGGAGATACGCAGTATTTT	CASSPRLAGGGDTQYF
TRBJ2-2	TRBV7-3	NA	NA	TGTGCCAGCAGCTTAAGTCCGGGACTTAACACCGGGGAGCTGTTTTTT	CASSLSPGLNTGELFF